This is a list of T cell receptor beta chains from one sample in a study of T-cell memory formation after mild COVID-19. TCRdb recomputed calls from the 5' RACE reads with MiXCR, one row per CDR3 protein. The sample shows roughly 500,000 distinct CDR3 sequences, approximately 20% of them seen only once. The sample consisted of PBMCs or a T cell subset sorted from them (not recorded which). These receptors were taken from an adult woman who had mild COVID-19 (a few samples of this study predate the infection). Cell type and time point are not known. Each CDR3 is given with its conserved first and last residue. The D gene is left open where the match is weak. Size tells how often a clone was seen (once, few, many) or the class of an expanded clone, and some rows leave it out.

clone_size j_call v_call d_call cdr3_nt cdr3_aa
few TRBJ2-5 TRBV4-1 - TGCGCCAGCAGCCAAGATCCCGGGTTACAAGAGACCCAGTACTTC CASSQDPGLQETQYF
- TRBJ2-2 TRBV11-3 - TGTGCCAGCAGCTTTTGGGGCCAGCGGGTGAACACCGGGGAGCTGTTTTTT CASSFWGQRVNTGELFF
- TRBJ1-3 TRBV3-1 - TGTGCCAGCAGCCAAACAGCCGACTCTGGAAACACCATATATTTT CASSQTADSGNTIYF
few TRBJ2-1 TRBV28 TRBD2 TGTGCCAGCAGTTTGACCGGACTAGCGGAGTACAATGAGCAGTTCTTC CASSLTGLAEYNEQFF
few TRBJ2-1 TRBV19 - TGTGCCAGTAGCCTCCGGGGAAGGGGACACAATGAGCAGTTCTTC CASSLRGRGHNEQFF
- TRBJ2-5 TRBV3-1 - TGTGCCAGCAGCCGCGATTCCCTCCAAGAGACCCAGTACTTC CASSRDSLQETQYF
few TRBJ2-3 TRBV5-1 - TGCGCCAGCAGCCCGGACCTAGATACGCAGTATTTT CASSPDLDTQYF
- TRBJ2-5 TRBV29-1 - TGCAGCGTCTCAGGCGGGAACCAAGAGACCCAGTACTTC CSVSGGNQETQYF
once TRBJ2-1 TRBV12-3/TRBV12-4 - TGTGCCAGCAGTTTAGGCACCACTTCTGGGCAGTTCTTC CASSLGTTSGQFF
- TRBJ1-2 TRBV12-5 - TGTGCTAGTGGTTTCGCGGCCCTTAGGTACTATGGCTACACCTTC CASGFAALRYYGYTF
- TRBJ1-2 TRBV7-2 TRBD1 TGTGCCAGCAGCTCCCGAGGACAGGGCGGCTATGGCTACACCTTC CASSSRGQGGYGYTF
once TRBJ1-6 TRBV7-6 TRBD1 TGTGCCAGCAGCCCCCGGGACAGCGAAAATTCACCCCTCCACTTT CASSPRDSENSPLHF
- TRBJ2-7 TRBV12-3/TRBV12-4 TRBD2 TGTGCCAGCAGTACTCGCCCCCGACTAGCGGGAGACCACGTCTACGAGCAGTACTTC CASSTRPRLAGDHVYEQYF
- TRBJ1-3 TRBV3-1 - TGTGCCAGCAGCCAAGATAGACGGCCTGGAAACACCATATATTTT CASSQDRRPGNTIYF
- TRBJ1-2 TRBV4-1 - TGCGCCAGCAGCCAAGATTTCCCAACTTACTATGGCTACACCTTC CASSQDFPTYYGYTF
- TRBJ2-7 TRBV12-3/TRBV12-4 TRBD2 TGTGCCAGCAGTGCGACTAGCGGGAGATTGGGTTACGAGCAGTACTTC CASSATSGRLGYEQYF
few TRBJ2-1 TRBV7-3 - TGTGCCAGCAGCTTAGTGGTAGGAGACAATGAGCAGTTCTTC CASSLVVGDNEQFF
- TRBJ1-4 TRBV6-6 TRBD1 TGTGCCAGCAGTTCAACCGACAGGGATGAAAAACTGTTTTTT CASSSTDRDEKLFF
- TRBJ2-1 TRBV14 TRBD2 TGTGCCAGCAGCCGGAGCGGCGGGGGGGCCAATGAGCAGTTCTTC CASSRSGGGANEQFF
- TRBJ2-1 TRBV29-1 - TGCACCATCAATACGGGGGAAAATGAGCAGTTCTTC CTINTGENEQFF
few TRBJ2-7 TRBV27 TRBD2 TGTGCCAGCAGTTTAATAGCGGGAGGGTACGAGCAGTACTTC CASSLIAGGYEQYF
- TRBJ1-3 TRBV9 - TGTGCCAGCAGCGTGACTGATGGAAACACCATATATTTT CASSVTDGNTIYF
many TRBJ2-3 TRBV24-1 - TGTGCCACCAGTAGGCAGGGACGGACAGATACGCAGTATTTT CATSRQGRTDTQYF
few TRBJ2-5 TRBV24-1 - TGTGCCACCAGTGATCACTTCGGGACAATCGGGACCCAGTACTTC CATSDHFGTIGTQYF
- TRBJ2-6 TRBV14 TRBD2 TGTGCCAGCAGGGGGAGGGCGATCTCTGGGGCCAACGTCCTGACTTTC CASRGRAISGANVLTF
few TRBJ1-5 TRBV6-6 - TGTGCCAGCAGTTACCTGGGGAAGGGCAATCAGCCCCAGCATTTT CASSYLGKGNQPQHF
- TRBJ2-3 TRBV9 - TGTGCCAGCAGCGTAGAAAGGGCTAGCGCGAGCACAGATACGCAGTATTTT CASSVERASASTDTQYF
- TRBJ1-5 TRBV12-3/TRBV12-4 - TGTGCCAGCAGTAAGGGGCCTGATCAGCCCCAGCATTTT CASSKGPDQPQHF
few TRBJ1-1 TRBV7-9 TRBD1 TGTGCCAGCAGCCCGCAGACAGGGGGGTCAAACACTGAAGCTTTCTTT CASSPQTGGSNTEAFF
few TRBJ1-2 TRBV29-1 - TGCAGCTATGATTCCGGGGTAAACACCTTC CSYDSGVNTF
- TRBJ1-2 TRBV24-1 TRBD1 TGTGCCGCCGGGACAGAGTACTATGGCTACACCTTC CAAGTEYYGYTF
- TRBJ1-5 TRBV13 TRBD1 TGTGCCAGCAGCTTCCAGGGGGGCGGGAGCAATCAGCCCCAGCATTTT CASSFQGGGSNQPQHF
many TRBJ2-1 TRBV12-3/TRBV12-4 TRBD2 TGTGCCAGCAGTAGCGGGGGGGGTAATGAGCAGTTCTTC CASSSGGGNEQFF
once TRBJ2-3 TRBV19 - TGTGCCAGTAGTATCCGCGGAAGCACAGATACGCAGTATTTT CASSIRGSTDTQYF
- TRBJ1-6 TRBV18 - TGTGCCAGCTCACGGGGACAACCGGGGACGAATTCACCCCTCCACTTT CASSRGQPGTNSPLHF
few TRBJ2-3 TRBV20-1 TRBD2 TGCAGTGCCACCGATAGCGGGAGCCCCAAGGATACGCAGTATTTT CSATDSGSPKDTQYF
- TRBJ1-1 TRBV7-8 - TGTGCCAGCAGCTTTTCACAGGTCAAGAACACTGAAGCTTTCTTT CASSFSQVKNTEAFF
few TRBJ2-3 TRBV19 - TGTGCCAGTAGTATCGGCCTCGGCACAGATACGCAGTATTTT CASSIGLGTDTQYF
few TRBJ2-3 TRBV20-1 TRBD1 TGCAGTGCTAGAGGGAGCAGGGGGCGAGCAGATACGCAGTATTTT CSARGSRGRADTQYF
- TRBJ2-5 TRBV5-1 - TGCGCCAGCAGCTTGGAGCGGGAAGAGACCCAGTACTTC CASSLEREETQYF
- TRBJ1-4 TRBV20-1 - TGCAGTGCTCTCTTCAGAAATGAAAAACTGTTTTTT CSALFRNEKLFF
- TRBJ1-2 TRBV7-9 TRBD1 TGTGCCAGCGCTACCGGGACAGAGAGTGGCTACACCTTC CASATGTESGYTF
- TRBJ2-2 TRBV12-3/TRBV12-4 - TGTGCCAGCAGTTTAATTAGCGGAAACACCGGGGAGCTGTTTTTT CASSLISGNTGELFF
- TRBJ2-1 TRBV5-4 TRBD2 TGTGCCAGCAGCTTTAACCTAGCGGAAAACAATGAGCAGTTCTTC CASSFNLAENNEQFF
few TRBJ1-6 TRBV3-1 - TGTGCCAGCAGCCAATTTCGAGATTCACCCCTCCACTTT CASSQFRDSPLHF
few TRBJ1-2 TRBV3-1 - TGTGCCAGCAGCCCGGACATGGGCTATGGCTACACCTTC CASSPDMGYGYTF
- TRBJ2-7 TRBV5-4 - TGTGCCAGCAGCTTGGGACTAGACGAGCAGTACTTC CASSLGLDEQYF
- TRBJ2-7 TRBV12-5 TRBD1 TGTGCTAGTGGTTTGAAACCGACAGGGTTTGACTACGAGCAGTACTTC CASGLKPTGFDYEQYF